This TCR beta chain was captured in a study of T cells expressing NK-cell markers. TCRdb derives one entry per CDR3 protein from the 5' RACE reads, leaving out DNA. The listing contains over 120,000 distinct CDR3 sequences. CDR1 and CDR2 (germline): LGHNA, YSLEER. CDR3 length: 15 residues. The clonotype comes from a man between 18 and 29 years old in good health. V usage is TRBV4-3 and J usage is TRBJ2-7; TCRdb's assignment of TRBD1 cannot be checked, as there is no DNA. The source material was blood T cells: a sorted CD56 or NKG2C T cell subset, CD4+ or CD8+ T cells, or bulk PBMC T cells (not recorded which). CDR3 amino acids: CASSQEIPPRYEQYF.